This T cell receptor (beta chain) was found in a study of blood T cells in healthy people across ages (dated by TCRdb to about 2015). Background on the whole study: In model experiments, template switching captured about one uniquely barcoded TCR beta cDNA molecule for every two T cells. The study measured age-related changes in TCR beta repertoire diversity using deep sequencing normalized with unique cDNA molecular identifiers. Four age groups were formed from the donors: young (average approximately 17 years), middle-aged (approximately 39), aged (over 55) and long-lived (roughly 88). To avoid experimental bias, donors of different ages were randomly spread across the sequencing lanes. Using the same blood draw, the study looked at two additional independent replicas of 1 million unique cDNA reads for two donors, one aged 18 to 30 and the other aged 80 or older.

Results the study describes overall, beyond this receptor: Observed TCR beta diversity per million T cells fell roughly linearly with age, and a significant reduction was already apparent by age about 36. Donor CMV infection status was unknown, potentially confounding age-related changes in expanded clonotypes. Total diversity estimates from one million sequenced T cells were considered lower bounds and underestimates. Observed TCR beta diversity correlated strongly with the percentage of naive T cells measured by flow cytometry. Compared with the aged group, more naive CD4+ T cells, fewer expanded clones and increased TCR diversity were shown by the long-lived group, suggesting age selection. Conclusive comparison of naive and antigen-experienced compartments was prevented by the profiling of bulk unsorted PBMCs.

Systemically healthy Caucasian individuals from Russia, roughly 40 in total and aged roughly 6 to 100 years, were included as donors. Each donor gave approximately 9.3 milliliters of peripheral blood, collected into EDTA-treated Vacutainer tubes. Ficoll-Paque density-gradient centrifugation was used to isolate PBMCs, with at least 7 million obtained per sample. Total RNA was extracted from PBMCs with Trizol reagent, with at least 5.5 micrograms obtained per sample. For every donor, flow cytometry on a PBMC aliquot measured the percentage of naive CD45RAhigh/CD27high T cells. Libraries came from 5' RACE. These reads were obtained on an Illumina HiSeq 2500. A second PCR of roughly 6 to 12 cycles was run with a J-beta primer mix and a sample-barcoded 5' primer. A template-switch 5' adaptor carrying 12 random nucleotides introduced a unique molecular identifier onto each TCR beta cDNA molecule. Each sample yielded at least 3 million CDR3-containing paired-end reads. First-strand cDNA was synthesized from all RNA with the Mint cDNA synthesis kit, primed by a TRBC-specific oligonucleotide. After uracil-DNA glycosylase treatment, a first 18-cycle PCR used universal primers M1SS and BC2_uni_R on all cDNA. Concerning the study's data processing: Each sample was normalized by randomly selecting 1 million high-quality reads, each carrying a distinct molecular identifier. Instead of being binned into consensus sequences, reads that shared molecular identifiers were thrown out. CDR3 identification, clonotype clustering and error correction used MiTCR with a Q25 quality threshold and the strictest error-elimination algorithm. Lower-bound total TCR beta diversity was estimated with a nonparametric unseen species model using Euler transformation. TCRdb trimmed the raw reads at Q25, called clones with MiXCR and kept productive beta chains. Entries that share a CDR3 protein sequence are merged under the most common genes and DNA. These V and J calls rely on TCRdb rather than the paper's analysis. This sample has some 640,000 distinct CDR3 sequences in its table, and around 49% of those were observed once. In total, the top ten clones hold around a third of the sample.

From cysteine to phenylalanine, the CDR3 is 19 amino acids long. The kept DNA is CDR3 alone, 57 bases in frame from the first base. Sequences ENHRY (CDR1) and SYGVKD (CDR2) are obtained from the germline V gene. A remark on this clonotype: What antigen it recognizes has not been identified. Possible read error: a much larger clone is one base away.

The receptor chain draws on TRBV10-3 and TRBJ1-1, with TRBD1 matching 10 junction bases. This TCR was recovered from a woman aged 55-69 years in good health. The specimen sequenced was blood. The CDR3 reads as follows: CTISESTWDRGPWNTEAFF. In nucleotides, the sequence is TGTACCATCAGTGAGTCGACGTGGGACAGGGGTCCATGGAACACTGAAGCTTTCTTT.